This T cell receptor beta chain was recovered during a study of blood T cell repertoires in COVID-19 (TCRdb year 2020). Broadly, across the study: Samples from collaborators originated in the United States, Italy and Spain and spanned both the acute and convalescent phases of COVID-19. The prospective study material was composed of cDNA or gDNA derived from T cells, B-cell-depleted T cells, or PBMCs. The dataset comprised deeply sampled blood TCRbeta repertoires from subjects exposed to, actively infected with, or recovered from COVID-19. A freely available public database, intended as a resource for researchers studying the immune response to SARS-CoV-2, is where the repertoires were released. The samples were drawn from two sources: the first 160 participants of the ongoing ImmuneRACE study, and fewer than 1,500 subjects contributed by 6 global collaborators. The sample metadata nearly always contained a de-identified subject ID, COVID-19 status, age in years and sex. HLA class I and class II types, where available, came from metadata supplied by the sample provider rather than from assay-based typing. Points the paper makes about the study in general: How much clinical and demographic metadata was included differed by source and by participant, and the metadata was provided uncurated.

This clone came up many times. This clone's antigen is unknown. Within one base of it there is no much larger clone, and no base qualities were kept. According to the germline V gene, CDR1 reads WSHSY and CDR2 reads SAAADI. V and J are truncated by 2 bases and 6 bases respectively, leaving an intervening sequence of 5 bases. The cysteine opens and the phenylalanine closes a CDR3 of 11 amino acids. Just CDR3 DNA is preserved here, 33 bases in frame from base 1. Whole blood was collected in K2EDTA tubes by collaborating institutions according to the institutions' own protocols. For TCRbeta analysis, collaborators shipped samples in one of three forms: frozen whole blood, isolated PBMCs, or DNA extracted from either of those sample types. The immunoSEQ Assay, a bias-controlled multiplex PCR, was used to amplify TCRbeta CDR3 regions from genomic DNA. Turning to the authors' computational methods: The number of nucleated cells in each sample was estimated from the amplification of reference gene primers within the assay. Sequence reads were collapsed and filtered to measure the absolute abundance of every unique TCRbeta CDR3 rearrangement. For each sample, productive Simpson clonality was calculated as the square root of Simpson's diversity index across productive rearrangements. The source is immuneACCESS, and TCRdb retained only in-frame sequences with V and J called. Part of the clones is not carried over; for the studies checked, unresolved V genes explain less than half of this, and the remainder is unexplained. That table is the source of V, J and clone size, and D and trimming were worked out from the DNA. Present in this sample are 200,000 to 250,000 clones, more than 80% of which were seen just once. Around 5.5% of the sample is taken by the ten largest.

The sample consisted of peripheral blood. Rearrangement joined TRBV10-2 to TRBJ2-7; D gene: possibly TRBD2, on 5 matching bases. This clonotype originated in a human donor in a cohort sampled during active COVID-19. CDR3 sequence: CASSEGGEQYF. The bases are TGCGCCAGCAGTGAGGGAGGCGAGCAGTACTTC.